The 22 T cell receptor beta chains given below trace back to one sample, sequenced in a study of T cell repertoires in cytomegalovirus infection. TCRdb itself ran the reads through MiXCR, one entry per CDR3 protein. The data contain about 740,000 distinct CDR3 sequences, 35% of them seen just once; the ten biggest clones take up 2.5% to 3.5%. The specimen sequenced was PBMCs. The receptors were sampled from a human donor in good health (CMV status not recorded). Some clones in this sample may be carry-over from other donors' samples.

This clonotype came up a few times. V and J are TRBV6-6 and TRBJ1-2, with a weak D call TRBD1 (6 bases). Germline-derived CDR1 and CDR2 are MNHNY and SVGAGI (reference sequence). V was trimmed by 1 base and J by 4 bases, leaving 13 bases between them. This CDR3 has 15 amino acids. The CDR3 spells CASSYLGAESYGYTF. The CDR3 DNA follows: TGTGCCAGCAGTTACTTGGGGGCCGAGAGCTATGGCTACACCTTC.

The chain links TRBV7-9 to TRBJ1-5, with 7 bases aligning to TRBD1. The germline V gene has CDR1 SEHNR and CDR2 FQNEAQ (reference sequence). The V gene end was trimmed by 4 bases and the J gene end by 7 bases; junction bases not matched to a gene: 7. This CDR3 contains 14 residues. Here the CDR3 DNA reads TGTGCCAGCAGCTCCAGCACAGGGGACCAGCCCCAGCATTTT. Amino acid sequence: CASSSSTGDQPQHF.

This clonotype was counted a few times. The rearrangement links TRBV6-5 to TRBJ1-3; 10 nucleotides agree with TRBD1. Germline assignment: CDR1 MNHEY and CDR2 SVGAGI. The CDR3 is 15 residues long. Trimming removed 3 bases from V and 4 bases from J; junction bases left unmatched: 3. CDR3 protein: CASSYDRGPGNTIYF. The CDR3 nucleotides are TGTGCCAGCAGTTATGACAGGGGGCCGGGAAACACCATATATTTT.

Here the CDR3 DNA reads TGTGCCATCAGGACCATCGACGGGAACACTGAAGCTTTCTTT. Translating gives CAIRTIDGNTEAFF. J is TRBJ1-1 and V is TRBV10-3; D is unclear. This CDR3 contains 14 residues. Germline V gene data show CDR1 as ENHRY and CDR2 as SYGVKD. Trimming removed 6 bases at V and 1 base at J, with 12 bases between.

This clonotype was detected only a few times. The rearrangement links TRBV4-1 to TRBJ2-1; a possible D gene is TRBD2 (5 bases). The V end was cut by 0 bases, the J end by 3 bases, with 9 bases between. Germline V gives CDR1 MGHRA, CDR2 YSYEKL. There are 15 residues in the CDR3. The CDR3 reads CASSQEDGIYNEQFF. The CDR3 DNA is TGCGCCAGCAGCCAAGAGGACGGGATCTACAATGAGCAGTTCTTC.

This clonotype was seen only a few times. CDR3 sequence: CASSLNEGGSYEQYF. The CDR3 coding sequence is TGTGCCAGCAGCTTAAACGAGGGGGGATCCTACGAGCAGTACTTC. The V and J genes are TRBV7-6 and TRBJ2-7; D is perhaps TRBD1 or TRBD2 (6 bases each). This CDR3 spans 15 amino acids. V dropped 2 bases and J dropped 1 base, with 12 bases sitting between them. Germline V CDR1 and CDR2: SGHVS, FNYEAQ. Full variable domain (remainder filled in from reference TRBV7-6 and TRBJ2-7): GAGVSQSPRYKVTKRGQDVALRCDPISGHVSLYWYRQALGQGPEFLTYFNYEAQQDKSGLPNDRFSAERPEGSISTLTIQRTEQRDSAMYRCASSLNEGGSYEQYFGPGTRLTVT.

This chain links TRBV5-5 with TRBJ2-4; D not resolved. Trimming took 6 bases from V and 2 from J, leaving 18 bases between them. The CDR3 sequence is 16 residues long. CDR1 is SGHKS, CDR2 YYEKEE, per germline (reference sequence). In DNA form, the CDR3 reads TGTGCCAGCACCCCGTACCTACTTGAAACCAAAAACATTCAGTACTTC. It is translated as CASTPYLLETKNIQYF.

This sequence joins TRBV2 and TRBJ2-3, with D perhaps given as TRBD1 or TRBD2 (5 bases each). Germline V lookup: CDR1 SNHLY, CDR2 FYNNEI. V lost 6 bases and J 1 base, leaving 17 bases between the germline ends. This CDR3 is 16 amino acids long. CDR3 in DNA: TGTGCCAGCAGAACCGACGACCGGGACCGCACAGATACGCAGTATTTT. This translates into CASRTDDRDRTDTQYF.

The chain has TRBV7-9 and TRBJ1-5; a weak D match, TRBD1 (6 bases). Germline CDR1 is SEHNR and CDR2 is FQNEAQ (reference sequence). The CDR3 consists of 15 residues. V was pared by 5 bases and J by 6 bases, with 17 bases between. CDR3 in amino acids: CASSPLGGGGQPQHF. The CDR3 nucleotides read TGTGCCAGCAGCCCCCTGGGGGGAGGGGGTCAGCCCCAGCATTTT.

This clonotype showed up just a few times. The chain uses TRBV7-3 and TRBJ2-1; the D call may be TRBD1 or TRBD2 (6 bases each). Germline loops: CDR1 SGHTA, CDR2 FQGTGA. The length of the CDR3 is 17 residues. V was shortened by 1 base and J by 0 bases, with 13 bases between the two germline ends. The CDR3 bases are TGTGCCAGCAGCTTAATGGGGGGCTTCTCCTCCTACAATGAGCAGTTCTTC. Residues: CASSLMGGFSSYNEQFF.

V and J are TRBV10-2 and TRBJ2-7; 8 nucleotides match TRBD1. J gave up 6 bases and V 6 bases, and 4 bases lay outside the gene matches. Germline V gene lookup returns CDR1 WSHSY and CDR2 SAAADI. The CDR3 runs to 12 residues. CDR3 DNA sequence: TGCGCCAGCAGAGCAGGGGGCGGCGAGCAGTACTTC. It yields the protein CASRAGGGEQYF.

The rearrangement uses TRBV19 and TRBJ1-4, with TRBD1 matching over 7 bases. Germline V gene sequence: CDR1 LNHDA, CDR2 SQIVND (reference sequence). Trimming cost V 7 bases and J 8 bases; bases outside gene matches: 10. The CDR3 sequence is 14 residues long. In DNA form, the CDR3 reads TGTGCCAGTAATCCGACAGGGCTAGGCGAAAAACTGTTTTTT. Encoded protein: CASNPTGLGEKLFF.

The gene calls are TRBV6-5 and TRBJ2-7, with TRBD2 matching 9 bases. Germline lookup yields CDR1 MNHEY and CDR2 SVGAGI. J lost 0 bases, V lost 5 bases, and 8 bases had no gene match. This CDR3 has 16 amino acids. Here the CDR3 reads CASSKSAGGTSYEQYF. The CDR3 DNA follows: TGTGCCAGCAGTAAATCAGCGGGAGGTACCTCCTACGAGCAGTACTTC.

The table lists this clonotype with a few counts. The V gene is TRBV7-2, the J gene TRBJ2-1; D is perhaps TRBD2 (6 bases). The CDR3 consists of 19 residues. Deletions cut 5 bases from V and 0 bases from J, with 23 bases between. Germline loops: CDR1 SGHTA, CDR2 FQGNSA. CDR3 nucleotides: TGTGCCAGCAGCGCTAAGGGGAGGCCTCCCCGGGGCTCCTACAATGAGCAGTTCTTC. Its protein is CASSAKGRPPRGSYNEQFF.

The count of this clonotype is one. The junction differs from germline at one of its ends, possibly a read error. J is TRBJ2-1 and V is TRBV7-8; 10 bases fit TRBD2. There are 17 residues in the CDR3. Germline V CDR1 and CDR2: SGHVS, FQNEAQ. The CDR3 region is CASSPSAGTSVRVGQVF. The CDR3 coding sequence is TGTGCCAGCAGCCCCTCGGCGGGGACTAGCGTCCGAGTTGGGCAGGTCTTC. Variable domain in full (rest from reference TRBV7-8 and TRBJ2-1): GAGVSQSPRYKVAKRGQDVALRCDPISGHVSLFWYQQALGQGPEFLTYFQNEAQLDKSGLPSDRFFAERPEGSVSTLKIQRTQQEDSAVYLCASSPSAGTSVRVGQVFGPGTRLTVL.

There are a few counts of this clonotype. The rearrangement uses TRBV4-1 and TRBJ1-3; D is unresolved. Germline-derived CDR1 and CDR2 are MGHRA and YSYEKL. The CDR3 has 15 residues. The V gene lost 1 base and the J gene lost 1 base, with 8 bases spanning the gap. The CDR3 nucleotides read TGCGCCAGCAGCCAAGGCTCCGGTTCTGGAAACACCATATATTTT. This gives the protein CASSQGSGSGNTIYF.

In this sample, this clonotype turned up a few times. Here the CDR3 DNA reads TGTGCCAGCGGGGGGACTAGCTGGGAGACCCAGTACTTC. It is translated as CASGGTSWETQYF. V is TRBV9 and J is TRBJ2-5; 9 nucleotides align to TRBD2. Germline CDR1 and CDR2: SGDLS and YYNGEE. The CDR3 is 13 amino acids. Trimming at V came to 7 bases and at J to 5 bases, leaving 6 bases not matched to a gene.

This sequence joins TRBV2 and TRBJ2-7; 10 bases align to TRBD1. The CDR3 consists of 17 residues. Trimming removed 6 bases from V and 2 bases from J; junction bases left unmatched: 13. Germline CDR1 SNHLY, CDR2 FYNNEI. The CDR3 DNA reads TGTGCCAGCAGACACAACACCGGGACAGGGGAACCCTACGAGCAGTACTTC. Its translation is CASRHNTGTGEPYEQYF. The whole variable domain, filled in from reference TRBV2 and TRBJ2-7, reads EPEVTQTPSHQVTQMGQEVILRCVPISNHLYFYWYRQILGQKVEFLVSFYNNEISEKSEIFDDQFSVERPDGSNFTLKIRSTKLEDSAMYFCASRHNTGTGEPYEQYFGPGTRLTVT.

The V call is TRBV11-2, the J call TRBJ2-1; 7 bases fit TRBD1. Germline V gene lookup returns CDR1 SGHAT and CDR2 FQNNGV. Trimming cost V 1 base and J 0 bases; bases outside gene matches: 3. The CDR3 has 16 residues. CDR3 coding DNA: TGTGCCAGCAGCTTAGGAGGGGGCCACTCCTACAATGAGCAGTTCTTC. Its translation: CASSLGGGHSYNEQFF. Combining the CDR3 with reference TRBV11-2 and TRBJ2-1 gives the whole variable domain EAGVAQSPRYKIIEKRQSVAFWCNPISGHATLYWYQQILGQGPKLLIQFQNNGVVDDSQLPKDRFSAERLKGVDSTLKIQPAKLEDSAVYLCASSLGGGHSYNEQFFGPGTRLTVL.

The chain combines TRBV5-5 with TRBJ1-3; weak D call: TRBD1 (5 bases). The CDR3 spans 15 residues. V was cut by 4 bases and J by 1 base, with 12 bases left in between. Germline-derived CDR1 and CDR2 are SGHKS and YYEKEE (reference sequence). The DNA for the CDR3 is TGTGCCAGCAGCCGAGGCTCAGGGTCTGGAAACACCATATATTTT. Its protein product is CASSRGSGSGNTIYF.

The genes are TRBV10-3 and TRBJ1-1; 7 bases agree with TRBD1. This CDR3 comprises 18 residues. Losses at the gene ends were 1 base for V and 0 bases for J; bases not matched to a gene: 11. CDR1 is ENHRY, CDR2 SYGVKD, per germline. The CDR3 region is CAISEFLLSGQLNTEAFF. In DNA form, the CDR3 reads TGTGCCATCAGTGAGTTTTTGTTATCGGGACAGCTGAACACTGAAGCTTTCTTT.

This rearrangement joins TRBV7-2 to TRBJ2-1, with a tentative D call TRBD1 (5 bases). The CDR3 has 12 amino acids. V dropped 6 bases and J dropped 5 bases, with 8 bases sitting between them. Germline CDR1 reads SGHTA; CDR2 reads FQGNSA. The CDR3 bases are TGTGCCAGCAGGGACACCAACAATGAGCAGTTCTTC. It yields the protein CASRDTNNEQFF.